This TCR beta chain was sequenced in a study of blood T cell repertoires in COVID-19. About the study: Whether acute or convalescent, the COVID-19 samples came from the United States, Italy and Spain. The analysed material was cDNA or gDNA that came from T cells, B-cell-depleted T cells, or PBMCs.

Germline CDR1 MNHEY, CDR2 SVGEGT. This CDR3 has 15 residues. V lost 4 bases to trimming and J lost 6 bases; unmatched junction nucleotides: 8. This table comes from immunoSEQ multiplex PCR, and its TCRdb copy is limited to in-frame clones, with some not included. Among 200,000 to 300,000 clones, approximately 80% were seen once, and the ten largest hold 3.5% to 5%. The rearrangement joins TRBV6-2 or TRBV6-3 to TRBJ2-2; 7 bases fit TRBD1. The receptor comes from a man aged 55 to 70 with acute or convalescent COVID-19. Material for sequencing was peripheral blood. CDR3 region: CASSWTGPKAGELFF. CDR3 DNA sequence: TGTGCCAGCAGTTGGACAGGCCCGAAGGCCGGGGAGCTGTTTTTT.